This TCR delta chain is from a study of gamma-delta chains in newborns, infants, children (dated by TCRdb to the late 2010s). Background for the entire study: According to the study title, microbial exposure causes polyclonal expansion of innate gammadelta T cells right after birth. The study investigated how microbial exposure shaped innate gammadelta T cell populations in human newborns immediately after birth.

By sample share, this clone is medium-sized (0.01 to 0.1%). Its specific antigen is unknown. Nothing much larger sits one base from this clone, and base qualities are not available. Other nucleotide sequences in the sample specify the same CDR3. The sequencer was an Illumina MiSeq. TCRdb called clones anew from the public reads via CATT; matching DNA rows were later pooled. This sample gives about 4,900 delta-chain clones in total; approximately 3.5% of them show up just once. Of the sample, 7.8% is held by the ten largest clones. This TCR was sampled from a child who was a newborn, infant or young child, either healthy, febrile or measles-vaccinated (not recorded which). The sequenced material came from blood.

The CDR3 protein is CACDPISWDTRQMFF. The DNA sequence reads TGTGCCTGTGACCCTATCTCCTGGGACACCCGACAGATGTTTTTC. The chain is assembled from TRDV2 and TRDJ3, with no D gene named confidently. Taken from the germline V gene, the CDR1 and CDR2 loops are GEAIGNYY and EKD. The junction shows trimming of 3 bases on V and 0 bases on J, plus 5 bases between the germline ends. The CDR3 contains 15 residues, cysteine and phenylalanine counted. Only the CDR3 part of the read is kept: 45 bases, read in frame from the first base.